Listed here are 8 T cell receptor beta chains from one sample, sequenced in a study of cytomegalovirus exposure and HLA in healthy donors. The study ran its PCR with 60 Vbeta and 13 Jbeta primers. This table comes from immunoSEQ multiplex PCR, and its TCRdb copy is limited to in-frame clones, with some not included. The repertoire holds around 170,000 clones, with 84% as singletons. Sequences were obtained from PBMCs. These receptors were obtained from a boy aged 2 to 9 in good health and CMV-seronegative.

V is TRBV5-1 and J is TRBJ2-1, with D possibly matching TRBD2 (6 bases). Between the trimmed V and J ends, which lost 4 bases and 12 bases, there was a span of 14 bases. The CDR3 length is 12 residues. The germline V gene has CDR1 SGHRS and CDR2 YFSETQ. The CDR3 reads CASSSSGSWQFF. Written as DNA, the CDR3 is TGCGCCAGCAGCAGCTCCGGGAGTTGGCAGTTCTTC.

This chain connects TRBV29-1 to TRBJ2-7; tentative D call: TRBD2 (6 bases). The ends were cut back, 5 bases at V and 5 bases at J, with 13 bases in the middle. CDR1 SQVTM and CDR2 ANQGSEA come from the germline V gene. This CDR3 is built from 12 residues. The CDR3 sequence is CSVSLGGNEQYF. The CDR3 DNA sequence: TGCAGCGTTTCCCTCGGAGGGAACGAGCAGTACTTC.

The chain is built from TRBV4-1 and TRBJ2-7; perhaps TRBD1 as D (5 bases). Between the trimmed V and J ends, which lost 3 bases and 2 bases, there was a span of 14 bases. The CDR3 runs to 15 residues. Germline-derived CDR1 and CDR2 are MGHRA and YSYEKL. CDR3 bases: TGCGCCAGCAGCCATAAAAAAGACAGTACCTACGAGCAGTACTTC. This codes for CASSHKKDSTYEQYF.

This clone was found a few times. V gene TRBV28 combines with J gene TRBJ2-1, with D maybe TRBD2 (6 bases). Germline lookup yields CDR1 MDHEN and CDR2 SYDVKM. V was pared by 2 bases and J by 2 bases, with 16 bases between. The CDR3 consists of 17 residues. CDR3 in amino acids: CASSLTVPGAPYNEQFF. CDR3 DNA: TGTGCCAGCAGTTTAACTGTACCGGGAGCCCCCTACAATGAGCAGTTCTTC.

The V and J genes are TRBV7-9 and TRBJ2-1, with D perhaps matching TRBD2 (5 bases). The CDR3 has 13 residues. Trimming removed 1 base at V and 10 bases at J, with 11 bases between. Germline loops: CDR1 SEHNR, CDR2 FQNEAQ (reference sequence). This CDR3 reads CASSLDFTGEQFF. Written as DNA, the CDR3 is TGTGCCAGCAGCTTAGATTTTACGGGGGAGCAGTTCTTC.

The chain links TRBV28 to TRBJ2-4; tentatively, D is TRBD1 (6 bases). The CDR3 is made up of 16 amino acids. V was shortened by 5 bases and J by 1 base, with 15 bases between the two germline ends. CDR1 MDHEN and CDR2 SYDVKM come from the germline V gene. The CDR3 DNA follows: TGTGCCAGCAGTCAGCCGGGACAACGGGCCAAAAACATTCAGTACTTC. Its protein is CASSQPGQRAKNIQYF.

The gene calls are TRBV9 and TRBJ2-7; 10 bases match TRBD1. CDR3 length: 16 amino acids. Per germline, CDR1 SGDLS and CDR2 YYNGEE. V trimming: 4 bases; J trimming: 5 bases; junction bases outside the gene matches: 12. In nucleotides, the CDR3 is TGTGCCAGCAGCCCCACCGGGACAGGGGACGGAGACGAGCAGTACTTC. Translation: CASSPTGTGDGDEQYF.

The chain has TRBV7-9 and TRBJ2-1; tentative D call: TRBD2 (6 bases). The germline V and J ends were trimmed by 0 bases and 7 bases, with 19 bases remaining between them. The CDR3 runs to 17 residues. Germline loops: CDR1 SEHNR, CDR2 FQNEAQ (reference sequence). Written as DNA, the CDR3 is TGTGCCAGCAGCTTAGCCCAAGGCCGTGCCCGGGGGAATGAGCAGTTCTTC. Translating gives CASSLAQGRARGNEQFF.